This TCR beta chain was sequenced for a study of T cells in Graves' hyperthyroidism and ophthalmopathy. Trimming removed 0 bases from V and 4 bases from J; junction bases left unmatched: 6. Germline CDR1 SGHRS, CDR2 YFSETQ. This CDR3 region has 15 residues. Subjects with ophthalmopathy showed a Clinical Activity Score no lower than 3, a NOSPECS grade no lower than 4, and a duration shorter than 3 months. Patients were excluded for uncontrolled infection, other autoimmune disease, pregnancy or lactation. RNA transcripts served as the template for amplifying TCR beta CDR3 regions. TCR CDR3 regions were first amplified by RT-PCR with HTBI primers. TCRdb redid the calling of the multiplex PCR reads with MiXCR, one entry per CDR3 protein. The table lists around 490,000 distinct CDR3 sequences, around 20% of them singletons. In its sample, this clonotype was seen many times.

The sample comprised blood. V and J are TRBV5-1 and TRBJ1-1; 7 positions agree with TRBD1. This receptor was taken from a man in his forties with Graves' ophthalmopathy. This CDR3 is CASSLETGVGTEAFF. CDR3 nucleotide sequence: TGCGCCAGCAGCTTGGAAACAGGGGTAGGCACTGAAGCTTTCTTT.